This T cell receptor beta chain was recorded in a study of cytomegalovirus exposure and HLA in healthy donors. Trimming shortened V by 9 bases and J by 1 base, and 13 bases separated the two germline ends. Per the germline V gene, CDR1 is SNHLY and CDR2 is FYNNEI. The CDR3 has 13 amino acids. For this clone: The target antigen is unknown.

Findings of the study overall: More than 150 TCR beta chains were listed as cytomegalovirus-associated. The classifier, whose performance was assessed in both the original and validation cohorts, reportedly diagnosed cytomegalovirus status with high specificity and sensitivity. In an earlier analysis, in approximately 570 donors, most V segments appeared productive either ~87% or ~30% of the time.

The study ran its PCR with 60 Vbeta and 13 Jbeta primers. TCRdb's copy holds only in-frame clones and misses some; the assay was immunoSEQ multiplex PCR. The sample consists of fewer than 200,000 clones, approximately 76% of them appearing once. Material: PBMCs. The origin of this receptor is a man aged 55-75 years in good health and CMV-seronegative. The chain carries TRBV2 and TRBJ2-7; D perhaps matches TRBD2 (6 bases). DNA for the CDR3: TGTGCCAGTGCGGAGGGCACGTCCTACGAGCAGTACTTC. Translation gives CASAEGTSYEQYF.